The present entry profiles one TCR beta chain with its context. Its antigen remains unknown. This CDR3 spans 12 amino acids. V was clipped by 5 bases and J by 12 bases; unmatched bases: 9. Germline V gene data show CDR1 as SEHNR and CDR2 as FQNEAQ (reference sequence). These data are taken from a study of cytomegalovirus exposure and HLA in healthy donors. Turning to the study itself: Of the donors genotyped, several hundred in all, 81% fell in the Caucasian-associated ancestry cluster. Study outcomes and limitations: Earlier analysis looked at TCR beta V segments, and most were productive about 87% or about 30% of the time.

The PCR used 60 Vbeta and 13 Jbeta primers. Profiling relied on immunoSEQ multiplex PCR, and the TCRdb table lists in-frame clones only, not all of them. The data show some 140,000 clones, about 61% seen once. This sequence joins TRBV7-9 and TRBJ1-2; TRBD1 aligns across 7 bases. Input material: PBMCs. The clonotype comes from a woman aged 40 to 50 in good health and CMV-seronegative. DNA for the CDR3: TGTGCCAGCAGCGAAAGTAGACAGGGCCACACCTTC. The encoded protein is CASSESRQGHTF.